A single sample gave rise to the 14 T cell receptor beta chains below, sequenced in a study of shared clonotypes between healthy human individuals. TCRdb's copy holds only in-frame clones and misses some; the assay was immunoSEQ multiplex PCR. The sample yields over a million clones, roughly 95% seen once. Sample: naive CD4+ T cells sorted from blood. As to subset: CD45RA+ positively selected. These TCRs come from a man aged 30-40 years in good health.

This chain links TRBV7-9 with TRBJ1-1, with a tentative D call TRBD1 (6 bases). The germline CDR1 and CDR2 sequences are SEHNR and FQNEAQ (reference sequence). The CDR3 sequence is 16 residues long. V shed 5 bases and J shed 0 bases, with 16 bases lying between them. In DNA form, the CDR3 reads TGTGCCAGCAGCGCAAAGCCCACAGGGATGAACACTGAAGCTTTCTTT. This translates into CASSAKPTGMNTEAFF.

The CDR3, as DNA: TGTGCCAGCCACAGGAGAAACACCATATATTTT. Protein product: CASHRRNTIYF. The chain combines TRBV19 with TRBJ1-3; a weak D match, TRBD1 (5 bases). In germline, CDR1 is LNHDA, CDR2 SQIVND (reference sequence). The CDR3 has 11 residues. V shed 9 bases and J shed 5 bases, with 8 bases lying between them.

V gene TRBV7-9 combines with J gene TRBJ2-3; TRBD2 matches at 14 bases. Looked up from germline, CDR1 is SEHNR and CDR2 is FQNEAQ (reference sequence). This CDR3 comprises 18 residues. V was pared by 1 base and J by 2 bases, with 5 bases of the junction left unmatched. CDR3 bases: TGTGCCAGCAGCTTAGGGGGACTAGCGGGAGAATTCACAGATACGCAGTATTTT. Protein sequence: CASSLGGLAGEFTDTQYF.

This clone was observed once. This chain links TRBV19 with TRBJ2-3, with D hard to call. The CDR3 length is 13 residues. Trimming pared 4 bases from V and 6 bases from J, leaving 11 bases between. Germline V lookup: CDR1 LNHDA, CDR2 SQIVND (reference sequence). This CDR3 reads CASSTAGWDTQYF. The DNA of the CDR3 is TGTGCCAGTAGTACCGCCGGGTGGGATACGCAGTATTTT. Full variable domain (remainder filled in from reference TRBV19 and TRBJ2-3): DGGITQSPKYLFRKEGQNVTLSCEQNLNHDAMYWYRQDPGQGLRLIYYSQIVNDFQKGDIAEGYSVSREKKESFPLTVTSAQKNPTAFYLCASSTAGWDTQYFGPGTRLTVL.

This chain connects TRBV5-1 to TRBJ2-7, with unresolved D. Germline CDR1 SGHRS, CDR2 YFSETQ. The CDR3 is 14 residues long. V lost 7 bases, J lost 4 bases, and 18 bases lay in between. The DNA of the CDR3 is TGCGCCAGCGGCCCGAACCGGGTTCCTTACGAGCAGTACTTC. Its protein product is CASGPNRVPYEQYF.

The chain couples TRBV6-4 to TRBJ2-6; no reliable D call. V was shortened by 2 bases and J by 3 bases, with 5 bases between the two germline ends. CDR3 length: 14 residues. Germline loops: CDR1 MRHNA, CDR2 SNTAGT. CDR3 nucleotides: TGTGCCAGCAGTGACAGGGTTGGGGCCAACGTCCTGACTTTC. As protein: CASSDRVGANVLTF.

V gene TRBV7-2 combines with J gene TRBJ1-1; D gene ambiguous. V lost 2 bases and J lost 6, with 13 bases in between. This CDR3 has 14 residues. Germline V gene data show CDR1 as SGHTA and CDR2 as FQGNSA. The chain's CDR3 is CASSLKFGMSEAFF. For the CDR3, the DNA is TGTGCCAGCAGCTTAAAGTTTGGGATGTCTGAAGCTTTCTTT.

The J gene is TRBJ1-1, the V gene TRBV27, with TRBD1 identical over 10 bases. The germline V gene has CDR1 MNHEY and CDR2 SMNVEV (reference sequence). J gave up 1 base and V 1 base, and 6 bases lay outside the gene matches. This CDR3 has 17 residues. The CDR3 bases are TGTGCCAGCAGTTTATTCCGGGACAGGGGTGGGAACACTGAAGCTTTCTTT. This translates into CASSLFRDRGGNTEAFF.

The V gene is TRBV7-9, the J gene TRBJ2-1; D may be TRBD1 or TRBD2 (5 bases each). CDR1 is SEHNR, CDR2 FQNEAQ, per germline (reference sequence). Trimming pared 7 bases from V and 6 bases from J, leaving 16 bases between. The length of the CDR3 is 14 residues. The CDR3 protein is CASTYPRGPNEQFF. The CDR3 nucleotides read TGTGCCAGCACCTACCCACGGGGACCCAATGAGCAGTTCTTC.

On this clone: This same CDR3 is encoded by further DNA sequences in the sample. The CDR3 here is CSVRDSYNEQFF. The CDR3 DNA sequence: TGCAGCGTCCGGGACAGTTACAATGAGCAGTTCTTC. V usage is TRBV29-1 and J usage is TRBJ2-1; 7 bases are shared with TRBD1. The V gene end was trimmed by 6 bases and the J gene end by 4 bases; junction bases not matched to a gene: 3. CDR3 length: 12 amino acids. The germline gives CDR1 SQVTM, CDR2 ANQGSEA.

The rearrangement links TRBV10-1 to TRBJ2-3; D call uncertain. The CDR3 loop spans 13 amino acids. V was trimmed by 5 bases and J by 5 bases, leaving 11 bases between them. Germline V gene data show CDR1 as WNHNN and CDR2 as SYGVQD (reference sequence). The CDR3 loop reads CASSNLEGDTQYF. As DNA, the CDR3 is TGCGCCAGCAGTAACCTAGAAGGAGATACGCAGTATTTT.

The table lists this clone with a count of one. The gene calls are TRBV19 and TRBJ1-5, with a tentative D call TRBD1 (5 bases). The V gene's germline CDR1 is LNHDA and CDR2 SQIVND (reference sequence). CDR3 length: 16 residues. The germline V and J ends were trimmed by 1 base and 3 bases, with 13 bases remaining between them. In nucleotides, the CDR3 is TGTGCCAGTAGTATAGGAGCGGGGACTTACAATCAGCCCCAGCATTTT. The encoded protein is CASSIGAGTYNQPQHF.

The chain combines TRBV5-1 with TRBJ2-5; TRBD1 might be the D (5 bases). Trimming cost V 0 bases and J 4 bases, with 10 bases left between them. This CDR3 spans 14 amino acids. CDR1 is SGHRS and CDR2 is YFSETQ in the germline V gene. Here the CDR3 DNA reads TGCGCCAGCAGCTTGGCCCAGGGTTCAGAGACCCAGTACTTC. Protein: CASSLAQGSETQYF.

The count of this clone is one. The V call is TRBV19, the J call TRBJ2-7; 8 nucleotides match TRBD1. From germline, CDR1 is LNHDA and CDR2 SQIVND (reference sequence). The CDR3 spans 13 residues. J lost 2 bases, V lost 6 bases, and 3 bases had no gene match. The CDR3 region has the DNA TGTGCCAGTAGAGCAGGGGGCGCCTACGAGCAGTACTTC. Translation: CASRAGGAYEQYF. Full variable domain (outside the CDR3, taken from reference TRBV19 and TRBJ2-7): DGGITQSPKYLFRKEGQNVTLSCEQNLNHDAMYWYRQDPGQGLRLIYYSQIVNDFQKGDIAEGYSVSREKKESFPLTVTSAQKNPTAFYLCASRAGGAYEQYFGPGTRLTVT.